The clone carrying this T cell receptor (beta chain) appeared a few times. Its antigen is not known. TCRdb called the reads again in MiXCR, with one record for every CDR3 protein. The data hold roughly 920,000 distinct CDR3 sequences, with roughly 31% observed a single time. The record originates from a study of T cell repertoires in cytomegalovirus infection. Study details: Researchers turned to recently identified HLA-C-restricted CMV epitopes as well as well-studied HLA-B-restricted ones.

Germline lookup yields CDR1 SGHTA and CDR2 FQGNSA. V lost 5 bases to trimming and J lost 2 bases, with 10 bases between them. The CDR3 sequence is 13 residues long. The genes are TRBV7-2 and TRBJ2-7; D possibly matches TRBD1 or TRBD2 (5 bases each). The sample was cultured CD8+ T cells from PBMCs, taken from culture after CMV antigen stimulation. This clonotype was sampled from a human donor in good health (CMV status not recorded). Some clones in this sample may be carry-over from other donors' samples. In DNA form, the CDR3 reads TGTGCCAGCAGCCCTGTGGGGGCCTACGAGCAGTACGTC. Its protein is CASSPVGAYEQYV.